This T cell receptor beta chain originates from a study of T cell clonality in common variable immunodeficiency. Study-wide results and limits: Fewer deletions and N-nucleotide insertions were reportedly seen in common variable immunodeficiency TCR beta sequences.

Germline CDR1 and CDR2: MRHNA and SNTAGT. The CDR3 is 14 amino acids. Trimming at V came to 3 bases and at J to 4 bases, leaving 0 bases not matched to a gene. This clone was detected ten times or more. Its specificity is unknown. The read gets to within 3 residues of the CDR3 end, and the germline J gene fills in the rest. Caucasian heritage predominated among both patients and controls. The method was immunoSEQ multiplex PCR; TCRdb's version includes in-frame clones alone and lacks a portion of them. This sample includes tens of thousands of clones with no singletons; its ten biggest clones take up around 1.7%.

The source is a person aged 18 to 70 in good health. The rearrangement joins TRBV6-4 to TRBJ2-3; 11 bases line up with TRBD1. Material: peripheral blood mononuclear cells. The CDR3 bases that were read are TGTGCCAGCAGTGAGGGACAGGGGGCAGATACG. Amino acid sequence: CASSEGQGADT. The full CDR3 protein is CASSEGQGADTQYF.